This is a list of T cell receptor beta chains from one sample in a study of blood T cell repertoires in COVID-19. Only in-frame clones appear in the TCRdb table, and some are missing; sequencing was by immunoSEQ multiplex PCR. Among some 400,000 clones, over 75% were seen once, and the ten largest hold 2.3%. What was sequenced was peripheral blood. The receptors were gathered from a woman aged 60-75 years with COVID-19, enrolled during active disease. Both conserved end residues are part of each CDR3. Fields, in order: J gene, D gene, V gene, clone size, CDR3 protein, CDR3 DNA. A D gene is named only where the DNA matches it firmly. Not all rows give a size; the values are once, few, many and, for expanded clones, a class.

TRBJ1-1,NA,TRBV11-3,NA,CASSSRGDTEAFF,TGTGCCAGCAGCTCCCGGGGGGACACTGAAGCTTTCTTT
TRBJ2-5,TRBD1,TRBV5-1,NA,CASSSGTGGGDWETQYF,TGCGCCAGCAGCAGTGGTACAGGGGGCGGAGATTGGGAGACCCAGTACTTC
TRBJ1-2,NA,TRBV18,once,CASSPRAGPSNYGYTF,TGTGCCAGCTCACCACGAGCGGGACCTTCTAACTATGGCTACACCTTC
TRBJ2-5,NA,TRBV5-1,NA,CASTLGQGETQYF,TGCGCCAGCACCTTAGGGCAGGGGGAGACCCAGTACTTC
TRBJ2-1,TRBD2,TRBV18,NA,CASSPRLAGGYNEQFF,TGTGCCAGCTCACCTCGACTAGCGGGGGGCTACAATGAGCAGTTCTTC
TRBJ1-5,TRBD1,TRBV7-2,NA,CASSTGTGGRQGQPQHF,TGTGCCAGCAGCACCGGGACAGGGGGCAGGCAGGGTCAGCCCCAGCATTTT
TRBJ2-7,TRBD1,TRBV5-1,once,CASSLDPGRGRRSEQYF,TGCGCCAGCAGCTTGGACCCGGGAAGGGGGCGGAGGAGCGAGCAGTACTTC
TRBJ2-2,TRBD2,TRBV20-1,once,CSASKSGGADTGELFF,TGCAGTGCTAGTAAAAGCGGGGGGGCGGACACCGGGGAGCTGTTTTTT
TRBJ2-7,TRBD1,TRBV11-3,once,CASFRGQIYEQYF,TGTGCCAGCTTTAGGGGACAGATATACGAGCAGTACTTC
TRBJ2-2,TRBD2,TRBV5-1,NA,CASSLLPAGGPNTGELFF,TGCGCCAGCAGCTTGCTTCCCGCGGGGGGACCGAACACCGGGGAGCTGTTTTTT
TRBJ2-3,TRBD2,TRBV5-1,NA,CASSLSSGETLNTQYF,TGCGCCAGCAGCTTGTCTAGCGGGGAAACCTTAAATACGCAGTATTTT